These 20 T cell receptor beta chains were all obtained from the same sample, sequenced in a study of T cell responses to AZD1222 COVID-19 vaccine. Libraries were prepared by immunoSEQ multiplex PCR; TCRdb keeps only in-frame clonotypes and omits some of them. Among 95,000 to 150,000 clones listed, about 90% were seen once. Specimen: peripheral blood, collected on day 0 of AZD1222 vaccination. These receptors were obtained from an adult in good health.

This clone has only one observation. This chain connects TRBV5-1 to TRBJ1-1, with 9 bases aligning to TRBD1. Germline V gives CDR1 SGHRS, CDR2 YFSETQ. This CDR3 spans 18 amino acids. The V segment lost 1 base and the J segment 1 base; nucleotides outside the gene matches: 11. This CDR3 is CASSLRGPGTGQNTEAFF. The CDR3, as DNA: TGCGCCAGCAGCTTGAGGGGGCCGGGGACAGGGCAGAACACTGAAGCTTTCTTT.

The chain uses TRBV12-3 or TRBV12-4 and TRBJ2-5; 7 bases fit TRBD1. V trimming: 4 bases; J trimming: 5 bases; junction bases outside the gene matches: 4. The CDR3 is made up of 13 amino acids. This CDR3 reads CASSSRQGETQYF. The DNA of the CDR3 is TGTGCCAGCAGTTCCCGACAGGGCGAGACCCAGTACTTC.

The chain carries TRBV18 and TRBJ2-1; 8 bases map to TRBD2. Germline CDR1 is KGHSH and CDR2 is LQKENI. The CDR3 covers 17 residues. Trimming at V came to 5 bases and at J to 7 bases, leaving 16 bases not matched to a gene. CDR3 loop: CASSSLTPGLGLNEQFF. The CDR3 nucleotides read TGTGCCAGCTCATCCCTTACTCCGGGACTAGGGCTTAATGAGCAGTTCTTC.

This clone appeared a single time. V is TRBV27 and J is TRBJ1-4; no clear D gene. Per germline, CDR1 MNHEY and CDR2 SMNVEV (reference sequence). Trimming cost V 5 bases and J 4 bases, with 11 bases left between them. This CDR3 comprises 14 residues. The CDR3 spells CASSPGQINEKLFF. CDR3 bases: TGTGCCAGCAGTCCCGGTCAGATTAATGAAAAACTGTTTTTT.

The chain links TRBV27 to TRBJ1-1, with 7 bases lining up with TRBD1. Germline assignment: CDR1 MNHEY and CDR2 SMNVEV (reference sequence). Trimming removed 6 bases from V and 4 bases from J; junction bases left unmatched: 5. The CDR3 loop spans 13 amino acids. In nucleotides, the CDR3 is TGTGCCAGCAGGACAGGGAGTGGCACTGAAGCTTTCTTT. This encodes CASRTGSGTEAFF.

The V call is TRBV6-5, the J call TRBJ2-2, with TRBD2 matching over 8 bases. With V trimmed by 0 bases and J by 6 bases, 6 bases remained unmatched. Germline lookup yields CDR1 MNHEY and CDR2 SVGAGI. This CDR3 region has 16 residues. CDR3 bases: TGTGCCAGCAGTTACTCTAGCGGGAAGGTATCCGGGGAGCTGTTTTTT. Its translation: CASSYSSGKVSGELFF.

This rearrangement joins TRBV2 to TRBJ1-5; no definite D call. The V end lost 4 bases, the J end lost 2 bases, and 12 bases lay between the germline ends. This CDR3 spans 15 amino acids. Germline CDR1 is SNHLY and CDR2 is FYNNEI. CDR3 DNA: TGTGCCAGCAGTGTAGTCGGGCGGGGCAATCAGCCCCAGCATTTT. This sequence encodes CASSVVGRGNQPQHF.

The V and J genes are TRBV30 and TRBJ1-2, with D perhaps matching TRBD1 (6 bases). Germline lookup yields CDR1 GTSNPN and CDR2 SVGIG (reference sequence). The CDR3 is 13 amino acids. Trimming removed 8 bases from V and 1 base from J, with 14 bases in between. CDR3 nucleotide sequence: TGTGCCCTCACTAGGGGGGTTAACTATGGCTACACCTTC. As protein: CALTRGVNYGYTF.

Of note for this clone: The same CDR3 is also encoded by other DNA sequences in this sample. The chain employs TRBV6-6 and TRBJ1-3, with 8 bases aligning to TRBD1. J gave up 4 bases and V 5 bases, and 13 bases lay outside the gene matches. The CDR3 runs 17 residues. Germline CDR1 and CDR2: MNHNY and SVGAGI (reference sequence). DNA of the CDR3: TGTGCCAGCAGTCAACACCCTGGCAGGGGGCAAGGAAACACCATATATTTT. Its translation is CASSQHPGRGQGNTIYF.

The chain is built from TRBV5-1 and TRBJ2-2; perhaps D is TRBD1 or TRBD2 (5 bases each). Germline CDR1 reads SGHRS; CDR2 reads YFSETQ. The CDR3 extends over 15 amino acids. V lost 2 bases to trimming and J lost 3 bases, with 11 bases between them. Written as DNA, the CDR3 is TGCGCCAGCAGCTTTGGCAGGGAGCACACCGGGGAGCTGTTTTTT. Its translation is CASSFGREHTGELFF. Full variable domain (missing parts from reference TRBV5-1 and TRBJ2-2): KAGVTQTPRYLIKTRGQQVTLSCSPISGHRSVSWYQQTPGQGLQFLFEYFSETQRNKGNFPGRFSGRQFSNSRSEMNVSTLELGDSALYLCASSFGREHTGELFFGEGSRLTVL.

The chain joins TRBV18 to TRBJ2-2; D is uncertain. V gave up 5 bases and J gave up 8 bases, with 12 bases separating them. Germline lookup yields CDR1 KGHSH and CDR2 LQKENI. This CDR3 region has 13 residues. CDR3 in DNA: TGTGCCAGCTCAAAGTCGGAAGAAGGGGAGCTGTTTTTT. It translates to CASSKSEEGELFF. The full variable domain, its missing parts supplied by reference TRBV18 and TRBJ2-2, is NAGVMQNPRHLVRRRGQEARLRCSPMKGHSHVYWYRQLPEEGLKFMVYLQKENIIDESGMPKERFSAEFPKEGPSILRIQQVVRGDSAAYFCASSKSEEGELFFGEGSRLTVL.

This clone has a handful of counts. The V call is TRBV19, the J call TRBJ2-2; 9 bases line up with TRBD2. This CDR3 is 15 amino acids long. Germline loops: CDR1 LNHDA, CDR2 SQIVND (reference sequence). The trim removed 5 bases at V and 3 bases at J, leaving 4 bases unmatched. This CDR3 is CASSPGLAYTGELFF. The CDR3 bases are TGTGCCAGTAGTCCGGGACTAGCTTACACCGGGGAGCTGTTTTTT.

The CDR3: CASSGTSGRETQYF. The DNA of the CDR3 is TGTGCCAGCAGCGGGACTAGCGGGAGAGAGACCCAGTACTTC. This chain links TRBV2 with TRBJ2-5; 14 bases align to TRBD2. Trimming removed 6 bases from V and 4 bases from J; junction bases left unmatched: 1. The CDR3 runs to 14 residues. Germline V gives CDR1 SNHLY, CDR2 FYNNEI.

The chain has TRBV27 and TRBJ1-2; D remains unclear. The CDR3 length is 14 residues. Germline V gene lookup returns CDR1 MNHEY and CDR2 SMNVEV (reference sequence). V lost 2 bases and J 0 bases, leaving 7 bases between the germline ends. CDR3 amino acids: CASSLLATNYGYTF. CDR3 bases: TGTGCCAGCAGTTTACTAGCCACTAACTATGGCTACACCTTC.

The genes are TRBV6-1 and TRBJ1-5; no firm D call. Germline lookup yields CDR1 MNHNS and CDR2 SASEGT. Trimming cost V 1 base and J 11 bases, with 9 bases left between them. There are 12 residues in the CDR3. The CDR3 here is CASSEDQKAQHF. The DNA of the CDR3 is TGTGCCAGCAGTGAAGATCAAAAGGCCCAGCATTTT.

The CDR3 is CASSPDGNYGYTF. The CDR3 DNA sequence: TGTGCCAGCAGTCCTGACGGAAACTATGGCTACACCTTC. The chain carries TRBV28 and TRBJ1-2; D unclear. Trimming stripped 5 bases from V and 2 bases from J, with 9 bases between. The CDR3 is made up of 13 amino acids. CDR1 and CDR2 from the germline V gene are MDHEN and SYDVKM.

The sample holds a few counts of this clone. CDR3 sequence reads: CASGPFGRGNSFSNTGELFF. CDR3 DNA sequence: TGTGCTAGTGGTCCATTTGGTCGGGGTAATTCTTTCTCGAACACCGGGGAGCTGTTTTTT. The chain is built from TRBV12-5 and TRBJ2-2, with D perhaps matching TRBD2 (5 bases). The V and J ends lost 5 bases and 0 bases respectively, with 25 bases between them. The V gene's germline CDR1 is LGHNT and CDR2 FRNRAP. The CDR3 covers 20 residues.

Only one count was recorded for this clone. The rearrangement joins TRBV7-9 to TRBJ2-2; TRBD2 matches at 7 bases. CDR1 and CDR2 from the germline V gene are SEHNR and FQNEAQ (reference sequence). The CDR3 loop spans 17 amino acids. J was trimmed by 5 bases and V by 5 bases; bases with no gene match: 14. The CDR3 spells CASSRVVAGVGTGELFF. The CDR3 nucleotides read TGTGCCAGCAGCCGCGTCGTCGCGGGGGTTGGGACCGGGGAGCTGTTTTTT.

V is TRBV7-9 and J is TRBJ2-1; tentatively, D is TRBD1 or TRBD2 (5 bases each). Per germline, CDR1 SEHNR and CDR2 FQNEAQ (reference sequence). V was cut by 3 bases and J by 5 bases, with 5 bases left in between. The length of the CDR3 is 12 residues. CDR3 region: CASSLGDNEQFF. For the CDR3, the DNA is TGTGCCAGCAGCTTGGGGGACAATGAGCAGTTCTTC.

The chain is built from TRBV6-2 or TRBV6-3 and TRBJ1-5; D remains ambiguous. CDR3 length: 14 amino acids. V lost 4 bases and J lost 4, with 11 bases in between. CDR1 and CDR2 from the germline V gene are MNHEY and SVGEGT. The CDR3 protein is CASSSSSRNQPQHF. DNA of the CDR3: TGTGCCAGCAGTTCTTCTTCACGTAATCAGCCCCAGCATTTT.